The clone carrying this TCR beta chain has a handful of counts. Its antigen is still unknown. This CDR3 has 15 residues. Trimming cost V 6 bases and J 8 bases; bases outside gene matches: 13. The germline V gene has CDR1 MDHEN and CDR2 SYDVKM. This entry comes from a study of T-cell reconstitution after alpha-beta-depleted transplantation in children. Whole-study results and caveats: Reportedly, alpha-beta T cells present about two months post-transplant originated from several hundred expanded clones of graft origin. From surviving recipient T cells and thymic progenitors came the high day-60 TCRbeta diversity observed in some patients. When one year had passed after transplant, most T-cell counts and diversity came from newly produced T cells.

The TCRbeta library incorporated unique molecular identifiers. One entry per CDR3 protein results from TCRdb running MiXCR on the PCR reads. The sample lists around 25,000 distinct CDR3 sequences, 15% to 20% occurring once. The receptor was isolated from a male patient under 10 years old who had a stem cell transplant for acute lymphoblastic leukemia, so the T cells may come from the graft donor. V gene TRBV28 combines with J gene TRBJ2-4; 7 positions match TRBD1. The sequences come from PBMCs, mostly from graft donor cells, collected 60 days after TCRalphabeta/CD19-depleted stem cell transplant. CDR3 sequence: CASSDPGQAEDIQYF. CDR3 sequence (DNA): TGTGCCAGCAGCGACCCTGGACAGGCCGAGGACATTCAGTACTTC.